This TCR beta chain was sequenced during a study of T cells in Graves' hyperthyroidism and ophthalmopathy. At least ten counts were recorded for this clonotype. The germline gives CDR1 SNHLY, CDR2 FYNNEI. The CDR3 is 14 amino acids. The V end lost 10 bases, the J end lost 0 bases, and 13 bases lay between the germline ends. Amplified regions were TCR beta CDR3 sequences from RNA transcripts. The TCR CDR3 was amplified in a first-round RT-PCR using the HTBI primer set. Via MiXCR, TCRdb re-called the multiplex PCR reads, giving one row per CDR3 protein. Of about 380,000 distinct CDR3 sequences listed, 15% to 20% were seen once; the top ten hold 35% to 50%.

The genes are TRBV2 and TRBJ1-3; TRBD1 might be the D (5 bases). This sequence was found in a young man with Graves' ophthalmopathy. The sample consisted of blood. The CDR3, as DNA: TGTGCCACCTCACAGGATTTCTCTGGAAACACCATATATTTT. This translates into CATSQDFSGNTIYF.